This T cell receptor beta chain was documented in a study of cytomegalovirus exposure and HLA in healthy donors. Study-level findings and limits: Using a false discovery rate of 0.05, a later analysis showed that 16,951 TCR beta sequences were associated with HLA alleles. Cytomegalovirus association was listed for 170 or so TCR beta chains.

PCR employed 60 Vbeta and 13 Jbeta primers. Sequencing was performed with immunoSEQ multiplex PCR; in TCRdb, only in-frame clones are kept and a portion is missing. This sample has approximately 100,000 clones, with about 70% found just once. At collection, donors were nominally healthy, but unrecorded immune exposures were probable. This donor had no CMV serostatus on record. CDR3 length equals 15 residues. The junction had 9 bases not matched to a gene; V was cut back by 3 bases and J by 6 bases. CDR1 and CDR2 from the germline V gene are SGHDT and YYEEEE. Remarks on this clone: The antigen is not known.

The sequenced sample was PBMCs. The receptor's source is a human donor in good health. The rearrangement joins TRBV5-6 to TRBJ2-7; 10 positions agree with TRBD2. CDR3 region: CASSSTGTSVCEQYF. CDR3 bases: TGTGCCAGCAGCTCTACCGGGACTAGCGTCTGCGAGCAGTACTTC. Full variable domain (remainder filled in from reference TRBV5-6 and TRBJ2-7): DAGVTQSPTHLIKTRGQQVTLRCSPKSGHDTVSWYQQALGQGPQFIFQYYEEEERQRGNFPDRFSGHQFPNYSSELNVNALLLGDSALYLCASSSTGTSVCEQYFGPGTRLTVT.